The present TCR beta chain was sequenced within a study of CD8 T cells in Susac syndrome. The authors reverse transcribed roughly 0.5 to 1 ug RNA with random hexamers. An immunoSEQ multiplex PCR generated amplified TCR beta CDR3 products spanning 54 Vbeta and 13 Jbeta. TCRdb redid the calling of the immunoSEQ multiplex PCR reads with MiXCR, one entry per CDR3 protein. Of around 180,000 distinct CDR3 sequences detected, 90% to 95% appear once; the ten largest clones hold roughly 0.16%. Study-wide results and caveats: The TCR sequencing and HLA analysis in the study involved a relatively small number of individuals, as the study acknowledged.

V was shortened by 4 bases and J by 5 bases, with 17 bases between the two germline ends. CDR3 length: 15 amino acids. From germline, CDR1 is SEHNR and CDR2 FQNEAQ (reference sequence). Relapsing-remitting disease, either stable or active, was present in the treatment-naive patients who were the multiple sclerosis controls. The authors negatively isolated CD8+ and CD4+ T cells and FACS-enriched TEMRA cells. About this clonotype itself: As yet, its antigen is unknown.

The sequenced material came from CD8+ T cells from PBMCs. This receptor was obtained from a human donor with multiple sclerosis. The rearrangement joins TRBV7-9 to TRBJ1-2, with D possibly matching TRBD1 (5 bases). The chain's CDR3 is CASSSPSTVRYGYTF. For the CDR3, the DNA is TGTGCCAGCAGCTCACCGTCGACAGTACGATATGGCTACACCTTC.